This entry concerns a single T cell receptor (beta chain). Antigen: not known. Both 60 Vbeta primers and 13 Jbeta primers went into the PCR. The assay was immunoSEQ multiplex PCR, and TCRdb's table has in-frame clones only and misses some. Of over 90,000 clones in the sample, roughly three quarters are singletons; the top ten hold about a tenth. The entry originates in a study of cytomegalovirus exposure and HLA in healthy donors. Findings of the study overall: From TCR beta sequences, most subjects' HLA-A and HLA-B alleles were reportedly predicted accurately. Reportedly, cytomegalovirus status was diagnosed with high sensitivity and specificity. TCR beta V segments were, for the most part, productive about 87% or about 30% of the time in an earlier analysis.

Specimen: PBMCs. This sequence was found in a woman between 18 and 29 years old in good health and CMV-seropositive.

The CDR3 bases are TGCGCCAGCAGCTTAGACGGGACTAGCACAGATACGCAGTATTTT. Its protein product is CASSLDGTSTDTQYF. The chain joins TRBV5-1 to TRBJ2-3; D may be TRBD2 (6 bases). CDR1 SGHRS and CDR2 YFSETQ come from the germline V gene. This CDR3 has 15 amino acids. The V gene lost 2 bases and the J gene lost 0 bases, with 10 bases spanning the gap.